A single T cell receptor (beta chain) is shown here with its context. These data originate in a study of blood T cell repertoires in COVID-19. The germline CDR1 and CDR2 sequences are SNHLY and FYNNEI. Trimming took 5 bases from V and 3 from J; bases not matched to a gene: 2. CDR3 length: 15 amino acids. Those enrolled in Seattle joined during active infection and were followed longitudinally afterward. Original processing notes: Amplification of reference gene primers was used by the study to estimate nucleated cell counts. Assay used: immunoSEQ multiplex PCR; TCRdb lists only in-frame clones, some missing. The DNA gave D and trimming, while V, J and clone size come from that table. The data contain fewer than 650,000 clones, about 89% of them singletons.

The clonotype comes from a woman in her 50s with COVID-19, enrolled during active disease. The gene calls are TRBV2 and TRBJ2-2, with 11 nucleotides matching TRBD1. Specimen: peripheral blood. CDR3 coding DNA: TGTGCCAGCAGTTGGGACAGGGGGGACACCGGGGAGCTGTTTTTT. Its translation: CASSWDRGDTGELFF.